The 14 T cell receptor beta chains below come from one sample, sequenced in a study of T-cell reconstitution after alpha-beta-depleted transplantation in children. Unique molecular identifiers were built into the TCRbeta library. TCRdb analysed the PCR reads with MiXCR anew, one entry per CDR3 protein. The table records around 90,000 distinct CDR3 sequences, roughly a sixth of them present only once. The material sequenced was PBMCs, mostly from graft donor cells, taken 180 days after TCRalphabeta/CD19-depleted stem cell transplant. The source of these receptors is a male patient aged 2 to 10 who had a stem cell transplant for acute lymphoblastic leukemia, so the T cells may come from the graft donor.

In its sample, this clonotype was seen a few times. The J gene is TRBJ2-2, the V gene TRBV7-2; 8 bases line up with TRBD2. Trimming cost V 5 bases and J 7 bases; bases outside gene matches: 3. This CDR3 contains 13 residues. Germline V lookup: CDR1 SGHTA, CDR2 FQGNSA. The CDR3 DNA is TGTGCCAGCAGCGCCGGGGGGGGCGGGGAGCTGTTTTTT. It is translated as CASSAGGGGELFF.

This clonotype was observed a handful of times. The V gene is TRBV20-1, the J gene TRBJ2-4; D not resolved. Germline CDR1 DFQATT, CDR2 SNEGSKA (reference sequence). The CDR3 extends over 17 amino acids. V was clipped by 1 base and J by 0 bases, with 16 bases between them. The CDR3 reads CSARGAGPPRAKNIQYF. The CDR3 region has the DNA TGCAGTGCTAGAGGGGCAGGCCCGCCTAGAGCCAAAAACATTCAGTACTTC.

The chain carries TRBV20-1 and TRBJ1-6; 12 nucleotides match TRBD1. Germline CDR1 and CDR2: DFQATT and SNEGSKA (reference sequence). Trimming at V came to 6 bases and at J to 13 bases, leaving 16 bases not matched to a gene. The CDR3 length is 16 residues. The CDR3 coding sequence is TGCAGTGCAGGGACAGGGGGCATGACCTATACTTCCCCCCTCCACTTT. This encodes CSAGTGGMTYTSPLHF.

This clonotype was observed many times. V usage is TRBV5-6 and J usage is TRBJ2-2; D unresolved. The germline V gene has CDR1 SGHDT and CDR2 YYEEEE. V gave up 5 bases and J gave up 0 bases, with 14 bases separating them. The CDR3 is 16 amino acids. CDR3 in DNA: TGTGCCAGCAGTCTTAGGAGATTGGCGAACACCGGGGAGCTGTTTTTT. Amino acids: CASSLRRLANTGELFF.

The V call is TRBV20-1, the J call TRBJ1-5, with 7 bases lining up with TRBD1. CDR3 length: 19 residues. Germline V gene sequence: CDR1 DFQATT, CDR2 SNEGSKA (reference sequence). J gave up 1 base and V 5 bases, and 20 bases lay outside the gene matches. CDR3 in amino acids: CSARHYRQGILRSNQPQHF. The DNA for the CDR3 is TGCAGTGCTCGGCACTATAGACAGGGTATTCTTCGGAGCAATCAGCCCCAGCATTTT.

This clonotype was detected only a few times. This sequence joins TRBV7-6 and TRBJ2-7; D gene ambiguous. Between the trimmed V and J ends, which lost 1 base and 0 bases, there was a span of 7 bases. This CDR3 has 14 residues. Germline CDR1 and CDR2: SGHVS and FNYEAQ. The CDR3 sequence is CASSLVSSSYEQYF. Written as DNA, the CDR3 is TGTGCCAGCAGCTTAGTTTCCAGCTCCTACGAGCAGTACTTC.

This sequence joins TRBV7-2 and TRBJ2-7; 9 nucleotides align to TRBD2. Germline trimming cut 4 bases from V and 6 bases from J; bases unmatched to any gene: 10. The CDR3 runs 15 residues. Germline lookup yields CDR1 SGHTA and CDR2 FQGNSA. CDR3: CASSSPAGGTGEQYF. CDR3 nucleotides: TGTGCCAGCAGCTCTCCAGCGGGGGGTACGGGCGAGCAGTACTTC. The variable domain in full, completed from reference TRBV7-2 and TRBJ2-7, reads GAGVSQSPSNKVTEKGKDVELRCDPISGHTALYWYRQSLGQGLEFLIYFQGNSAPDKSGLPSDRFSAERTGGSVSTLTIQRTQQEDSAVYLCASSSPAGGTGEQYFGPGTRLTVT.

The V and J genes are TRBV9 and TRBJ1-6; tentative D call: TRBD1 (5 bases). Between the trimmed V and J ends, which lost 4 bases and 13 bases, there was a span of 18 bases. The germline V gene encodes CDR1 SGDLS and CDR2 YYNGEE. The CDR3 is 14 residues long. The CDR3 is CASSPDSRTHPLHF. The CDR3 nucleotides read TGTGCCAGCAGCCCTGACAGCCGTACCCACCCCCTCCACTTT.

This sequence joins TRBV12-3 or TRBV12-4 and TRBJ1-4; D is ambiguous. The CDR3 is made up of 15 amino acids. With 2 bases removed from V and 0 bases from J, the gap between germline ends came to 7 bases. CDR3 sequence reads: CASSLSSSTNEKLFF. For the CDR3, the DNA is TGTGCCAGCAGTTTATCGAGCTCAACTAATGAAAAACTGTTTTTT.

This clonotype has ten or more counts. The chain uses TRBV10-3 and TRBJ2-5; 9 bases align to TRBD2. Trimming at V came to 4 bases and at J to 3 bases, leaving 6 bases not matched to a gene. The CDR3 is 15 residues long. Germline lookup yields CDR1 ENHRY and CDR2 SYGVKD. The CDR3 spells CAISARAGGEETQYF. The CDR3 DNA follows: TGTGCCATCAGTGCTCGAGCGGGGGGAGAAGAGACCCAGTACTTC.

This clonotype was seen a handful of times. This sequence joins TRBV4-3 and TRBJ2-7; 7 bases match TRBD2. Unmatched junction bases numbered 4, after V lost 0 bases and J lost 2 bases. CDR1 is LGHNA and CDR2 is YSLEER in the germline V gene. The CDR3 is 15 amino acids. The chain's CDR3 is CASSQDGRGAYEQYF. The DNA of the CDR3 is TGCGCCAGCAGCCAAGACGGCCGGGGGGCCTACGAGCAGTACTTC.

Only a few counts were recorded for this clonotype. This sequence joins TRBV27 and TRBJ2-7, with TRBD2 as a possible D gene (7 bases). The CDR3 totals 14 residues. Per germline, CDR1 MNHEY and CDR2 SMNVEV (reference sequence). The V and J ends lost 3 bases and 3 bases respectively, with 12 bases between them. CDR3 in amino acids: CASSLNREGYEQYF. CDR3 nucleotides: TGTGCCAGCAGTTTGAACAGGGAGGGCTACGAGCAGTACTTC.

This clonotype was counted only a few times. The rearrangement uses TRBV12-3 or TRBV12-4 and TRBJ1-2; 7 positions match TRBD1. The ends lost 5 bases at V and 8 bases at J; junction bases unmatched: 14. This CDR3 comprises 15 residues. CDR3: CASSTQTGQSLGYTF. CDR3 sequence (DNA): TGTGCCAGCAGTACCCAAACGGGACAGTCTCTCGGCTACACCTTC.

This chain joins TRBV20-1 and TRBJ2-3; D remains unclear. V lost 4 bases and J 2 bases, leaving 7 bases between the germline ends. The length of the CDR3 is 12 residues. CDR1 is DFQATT and CDR2 is SNEGSKA in the germline V gene (reference sequence). CDR3 nucleotides: TGCAGTGCTACCGCCTTCACAGATACGCAGTATTTT. It specifies CSATAFTDTQYF.